The 17 T cell receptor beta chains given below trace back to one sample, sequenced in a study of T cells in Graves' hyperthyroidism and ophthalmopathy. Amplified TCR beta CDR3 regions derived from RNA transcripts. The TCR CDR3 first-round RT-PCR relied on the HTBI primer set. One entry per CDR3 protein results from TCRdb running MiXCR on the multiplex PCR reads. The top ten hold about half of the sample, which has 490,000 or so distinct CDR3 sequences, less than 25% seen once. The sequencing sample was made of blood. Every receptor here comes from a woman aged 70-85 years with Graves' ophthalmopathy.

This clonotype was observed many times. This chain joins TRBV12-3 or TRBV12-4 and TRBJ1-5, with D uncertain. The CDR3 has 13 residues. V shed 6 bases and J shed 2 bases, with 8 bases lying between them. CDR3 region: CASSQVGNQPQHF. CDR3 coding DNA: TGTGCCAGCAGCCAGGTCGGCAATCAGCCCCAGCATTTT.

The chain uses TRBV10-2 and TRBJ1-1, with D unclear. CDR1 WSHSY and CDR2 SAAADI come from the germline V gene. The ends were cut back, 4 bases at V and 1 base at J, with 7 bases in the middle. The CDR3 loop spans 13 amino acids. The chain's CDR3 is CASSARENTEAFF. CDR3 nucleotide sequence: TGCGCCAGCAGTGCGAGGGAGAACACTGAAGCTTTCTTT.

V is TRBV28 and J is TRBJ1-3, with unresolved D. Trimming removed 6 bases from V and 0 bases from J, with 15 bases in between. This CDR3 region has 16 residues. Per the germline V gene, CDR1 is MDHEN and CDR2 is SYDVKM. CDR3 sequence (DNA): TGTGCCAGCAGCCAAGAGCCCCATAGCTCTGGAAACACCATATATTTT. Translated, it gives CASSQEPHSSGNTIYF.

This clonotype was observed a few times. For the CDR3, the DNA is TGTGCCAGCAGTGATTCGACAGGGGCTAATCAGCCCCAGCATTTT. Protein product: CASSDSTGANQPQHF. The chain carries TRBV6-2 or TRBV6-3 and TRBJ1-5; 8 nucleotides agree with TRBD1. CDR3 length: 15 amino acids. J gave up 4 bases and V 5 bases, and 7 bases lay outside the gene matches. Per the germline V gene, CDR1 is MNHEY and CDR2 is SVGEGT.

The V gene is TRBV20-1, the J gene TRBJ2-5, with a weak D call TRBD2 (5 bases). V shed 5 bases and J shed 6 bases, with 16 bases lying between them. Germline assignment: CDR1 DFQATT and CDR2 SNEGSKA (reference sequence). The CDR3 sequence is 13 residues long. The DNA of the CDR3 is TGCAGTGCTTCGAGCGGAGACGGGAAGACCCAGTACTTC. Residues: CSASSGDGKTQYF.

This clonotype was recorded many times. The gene calls are TRBV2 and TRBJ2-1; 7 bases fit TRBD2. The CDR3 contains 17 residues. V lost 6 bases to trimming and J lost 6 bases; unmatched junction nucleotides: 17. Per germline, CDR1 SNHLY and CDR2 FYNNEI. The CDR3 DNA reads as TGTGCCAGCAGAGGGATTTTATCGGGGGGATGGAGCAATGAGCAGTTCTTC. This translates into CASRGILSGGWSNEQFF.

This clonotype has ten or more counts. Relative to the germline gene, one junction end is altered; a read error may explain this. The chain is built from TRBV5-1 and TRBJ1-1; 8 nucleotides agree with TRBD1. This CDR3 spans 14 amino acids. Per germline, CDR1 SGHRS and CDR2 YFSETQ. DNA of the CDR3: TGTGCCAGCAGTTTTGACAGGGGGAACACTGAAGCTTTCTTT. As protein: CASSFDRGNTEAFF. Drawing the rest from reference TRBV5-1 and TRBJ1-1, the complete variable domain is KAGVTQTPRYLIKTRGQQVTLSCSPISGHRSVSWYQQTPGQGLQFLFEYFSETQRNKGNFPGRFSGRQFSNSRSEMNVSTLELGDSALYLCASSFDRGNTEAFFGQGTRLTVV.

Only a few counts were recorded for this clonotype. This sequence joins TRBV4-2 and TRBJ2-5; 8 positions agree with TRBD1. Trimming removed 0 bases from V and 5 bases from J; junction bases left unmatched: 5. The CDR3 sequence is 15 residues long. Germline V lookup: CDR1 LGHNA, CDR2 YNFKEQ. The CDR3 spells CASSQDKAGGETQYF. The CDR3 nucleotides are TGTGCCAGCAGCCAAGATAAGGCAGGGGGCGAGACCCAGTACTTC.

The chain carries TRBV6-1 and TRBJ2-3; the match to TRBD2 covers 13 bases. The germline V gene has CDR1 MNHNS and CDR2 SASEGT. The CDR3 is 15 residues long. V dropped 7 bases and J dropped 5; count of bases not matched to a gene: 6. CDR3 coding DNA: TGTGCCAGCACCGACGGACTAGCGGGAGAAGATACGCAGTATTTT. Translated, it gives CASTDGLAGEDTQYF.

The chain links TRBV20-1 to TRBJ1-5; TRBD1 might be the D (5 bases). The germline V gene encodes CDR1 DFQATT and CDR2 SNEGSKA (reference sequence). V lost 0 bases to trimming and J lost 0 bases, with 6 bases between them. The CDR3 is made up of 14 amino acids. CDR3 sequence (DNA): TGCAGTGCTAGAGAAGGGGTTAGCAATCAGCCCCAGCATTTT. Amino acid sequence: CSAREGVSNQPQHF.

The chain has TRBV19 and TRBJ2-2; 7 bases are a match to TRBD2. Looked up from germline, CDR1 is LNHDA and CDR2 is SQIVND (reference sequence). V lost 1 base, J lost 5 bases, and 4 bases stayed unmatched. This CDR3 comprises 15 residues. In DNA form, the CDR3 reads TGTGCCAGTAGTATAGTCTGGGGGGGGACCGGGGAGCTGTTTTTT. Translated: CASSIVWGGTGELFF.

The chain couples TRBV20-1 to TRBJ1-1, with D uncertain. V dropped 3 bases and J dropped 2 bases, with 16 bases sitting between them. This CDR3 is built from 15 residues. Germline values: CDR1 DFQATT, CDR2 SNEGSKA (reference sequence). CDR3 residues: CSASGRAGANTEAFF. The CDR3 DNA sequence: TGCAGTGCTAGTGGTCGGGCAGGAGCTAACACTGAAGCTTTCTTT.

This chain joins TRBV28 and TRBJ2-5; 7 bases fit TRBD2. This CDR3 is built from 14 residues. Germline CDR1 is MDHEN and CDR2 is SYDVKM. Germline trimming cut 4 bases from V and 3 bases from J; bases unmatched to any gene: 5. The CDR3 nucleotides read TGTGCCAGCAGTTGGGACGCGGGGGAAGAGACCCAGTACTTC. This encodes CASSWDAGEETQYF. The full variable domain, rest sourced from reference TRBV28 and TRBJ2-5, is DVKVTQSSRYLVKRTGEKVFLECVQDMDHENMFWYRQDPGLGLRLIYFSYDVKMKEKGDIPEGYSVSREKKERFSLILESASTNQTSMYLCASSWDAGEETQYFGPGTRLLVL.

This clonotype was seen a few times. This chain connects TRBV24-1 to TRBJ2-5; D may correspond to TRBD1 or TRBD2 (6 bases each). The CDR3 has 15 amino acids. Germline values: CDR1 KGHDR, CDR2 SFDVKD. Trimming pared 4 bases from V and 5 bases from J, leaving 16 bases between. CDR3 coding DNA: TGTGCCACCAGTGAAGGACGTAGGGGGAGGGAGACCCAGTACTTC. It is translated as CATSEGRRGRETQYF.

With regard to this clonotype: This could be a read error, since a much larger clone is one nucleotide away. The V and J genes are TRBV11-2 and TRBJ2-7; the D is unclear. There are 14 residues in the CDR3. The germline gives CDR1 SGHAT, CDR2 FQNNGV. The CDR3 reads CASSLADARYERYF. The CDR3 DNA is TGTGCCAGCAGCTTGGCGGACGCAAGATACGAGCGGTACTTC.

This clonotype was picked up many times. The chain employs TRBV30 and TRBJ2-1; perhaps TRBD2 as D (6 bases). This CDR3 spans 15 amino acids. CDR1 is GTSNPN and CDR2 is SVGIG in the germline V gene (reference sequence). Trimming shortened V by 0 bases and J by 1 base, and 10 bases separated the two germline ends. CDR3 region: CAWSVGGASYNEQFF. CDR3 bases: TGTGCCTGGAGTGTGGGAGGCGCTTCCTACAATGAGCAGTTCTTC.

CDR3 coding DNA: TGTGCCAGCAGCCCCGGGACCTGGGATTCACCCCTCCACTTT. This gives the protein CASSPGTWDSPLHF. V usage is TRBV3-1 and J usage is TRBJ1-6; a weak D match, TRBD1 (5 bases). V was trimmed by 4 bases and J by 8 bases, leaving 12 bases between them. Germline assignment: CDR1 LGHDT and CDR2 YNNKEL (reference sequence). The CDR3 extends over 14 amino acids.